The 4 T cell receptor beta chains below were found in one sample sequenced in a study of T cells in Graves' hyperthyroidism and ophthalmopathy. Amplification of TCR beta CDR3 regions used RNA as the template. First-round RT-PCR of the TCR CDR3 relied on the HTBI primer set. MiXCR was run by TCRdb on the multiplex PCR reads, yielding one entry per CDR3 protein. The data contain about 250,000 distinct CDR3 sequences, about 25% of them singletons. Sequences were obtained from blood. The receptors were gathered from a woman aged 40 to 50 with Graves' ophthalmopathy.

This clonotype was counted at least ten times. This rearrangement joins TRBV20-1 to TRBJ1-5, with TRBD1 matching 12 bases. This CDR3 is built from 16 residues. Trimming removed 4 bases from V and 1 base from J; junction bases left unmatched: 5. Germline V lookup: CDR1 DFQATT, CDR2 SNEGSKA (reference sequence). The CDR3 bases are TGCAGTGCTATCGGGACAGGGGGCGCGAGCAATCAGCCCCAGCATTTT. As protein: CSAIGTGGASNQPQHF.

This clonotype was seen repeatedly, ten times or more. Written as DNA, the CDR3 is TGCAGTGCCAACAAAGCGAACACCGGGGAGCTGTTTTTT. It encodes CSANKANTGELFF. This chain uses TRBV20-1 with TRBJ2-2; D is uncertain. This CDR3 contains 13 residues. V shed 6 bases and J shed 0 bases, with 8 bases lying between them. Germline assignment: CDR1 DFQATT and CDR2 SNEGSKA (reference sequence).

This clonotype showed up many times. V is TRBV5-6 and J is TRBJ1-1; D uncertain. CDR1 and CDR2 (germline): SGHDT, YYEEEE. This CDR3 contains 14 residues. Trimming took 0 bases from V and 1 from J, leaving 7 bases between them. The CDR3 protein is CASSLASGNTEAFF. The CDR3 DNA sequence: TGTGCCAGCAGCTTGGCCTCGGGGAACACTGAAGCTTTCTTT.

This clonotype appeared many times. The chain recombines TRBV7-2 with TRBJ2-5; D might be TRBD1 (6 bases). Germline lookup yields CDR1 SGHTA and CDR2 FQGNSA. The V end was cut by 1 base, the J end by 4 bases, with 16 bases between. The CDR3 is made up of 16 amino acids. This CDR3 reads CASSLVSMGAGETQYF. The CDR3 bases are TGTGCCAGCAGCTTAGTTTCGATGGGGGCAGGAGAGACCCAGTACTTC.